These 21 T cell receptor beta chains were all obtained from the same sample, sequenced in a study of neurological immune-mediated disorders. TCRdb independently ran MiXCR on the 5' RACE reads; one entry per CDR3 protein. Of 35,000 to 40,000 distinct CDR3 sequences listed, 2% to 3% are singletons. Sequencing was performed on PBMCs. The receptors come from a man aged 45-60 years with multiple sclerosis.

This clonotype was observed at least ten times. This chain joins TRBV27 and TRBJ2-1, with 9 bases aligning to TRBD2. The V and J ends lost 1 base and 7 bases, in that order; junction bases with no gene match: 5. Looked up from germline, CDR1 is MNHEY and CDR2 is SMNVEV (reference sequence). CDR3 length: 15 residues. DNA of the CDR3: TGTGCCAGCAGTTTATTGGGGACTAGCATGAATGAGCAGTTCTTC. Amino acids: CASSLLGTSMNEQFF.

The table lists this clonotype with many counts. The V gene is TRBV6-2 or TRBV6-3, the J gene TRBJ1-1; TRBD1 aligns across 8 bases. CDR1 and CDR2 from the germline V gene are MNHEY and SVGEGT. CDR3 length: 15 residues. V was pared by 6 bases and J by 1 base, with 7 bases of the junction left unmatched. For the CDR3, the DNA is TGTGCCAGCAGCTCGAACAGGGGGACGAACACTGAAGCTTTCTTT. Its translation is CASSSNRGTNTEAFF.

This clonotype occurred many times. The CDR3 region has the DNA TGTGCCAGCAGTTTGCACAGGGACCAAGAGACCCAGTACTTC. Translation gives CASSLHRDQETQYF. The J gene is TRBJ2-5, the V gene TRBV12-3 or TRBV12-4; D may be TRBD1 (6 bases). V was cut by 3 bases and J by 0 bases, with 8 bases left in between. This CDR3 has 14 amino acids.

This clonotype was observed at least ten times. The DNA for the CDR3 is TGCGCCAGCACCCGAGGGTACAGACCATCAAACACTGAAGCTTTCTTT. Translating gives CASTRGYRPSNTEAFF. The rearrangement links TRBV5-1 to TRBJ1-1; D is unresolved. With 6 bases removed from V and 2 bases from J, the gap between germline ends came to 20 bases. In germline, CDR1 is SGHRS, CDR2 YFSETQ. This CDR3 region has 16 residues.

This clonotype was counted at least ten times. The rearrangement joins TRBV5-6 to TRBJ2-7; maybe TRBD2 (5 bases). Germline V gene data show CDR1 as SGHDT and CDR2 as YYEEEE. V lost 0 bases and J 3 bases, leaving 10 bases between the germline ends. The CDR3 extends over 14 amino acids. The CDR3 DNA reads TGTGCCAGCAGCTTGGGGCTAGCCCACTACGAGCAGTACTTC. This encodes CASSLGLAHYEQYF.

The chain employs TRBV3-1 and TRBJ2-7; D possibly matches TRBD1 or TRBD2 (5 bases each). Trimming removed 6 bases from V and 5 bases from J, with 11 bases in between. Germline CDR1 is LGHDT and CDR2 is YNNKEL (reference sequence). The CDR3 is 12 amino acids. The DNA of the CDR3 is TGTGCCAGCAGTGGGGGTCGACACGAGCAGTACTTC. Its protein product is CASSGGRHEQYF.

This clonotype has ten or more counts. The chain links TRBV20-1 to TRBJ1-5; D remains unclear. The V end lost 3 bases, the J end lost 6 bases, and 9 bases lay between the germline ends. This CDR3 is 12 amino acids long. Germline V CDR1 and CDR2: DFQATT, SNEGSKA (reference sequence). In DNA form, the CDR3 reads TGCAGTGCTAGTCTCAGGTCTCAGCCCCAGCATTTT. The encoded protein is CSASLRSQPQHF.

This clonotype showed up just a few times. The gene calls are TRBV20-1 and TRBJ1-1, with a tentative D call TRBD1 (6 bases). Germline V gene data show CDR1 as DFQATT and CDR2 as SNEGSKA (reference sequence). CDR3 length: 15 residues. V was pared by 4 bases and J by 0 bases, with 15 bases between. The CDR3 reads CSATTGMLMNTEAFF. The CDR3 DNA sequence: TGCAGTGCTACAACAGGGATGTTAATGAACACTGAAGCTTTCTTT.

In its sample, this clonotype was seen many times. V is TRBV20-1 and J is TRBJ2-5; D gene unclear. V was clipped by 0 bases and J by 5 bases, with 13 bases between them. Germline assignment: CDR1 DFQATT and CDR2 SNEGSKA (reference sequence). The CDR3 loop spans 14 amino acids. Here the CDR3 reads CSARDYGVGETQYF. The CDR3 bases are TGCAGTGCTAGAGATTATGGGGTAGGGGAGACCCAGTACTTC.

CDR3 DNA: TGTGCCACCAGCACCTCATACGGGACAGGGGGACAGCCCCAGCATTTT. Translating it yields CATSTSYGTGGQPQHF. The chain combines TRBV15 with TRBJ1-5; TRBD1 aligns across 11 bases. This CDR3 contains 16 residues. V lost 4 bases to trimming and J lost 7 bases; unmatched junction nucleotides: 9. Per germline, CDR1 LNHNV and CDR2 YYDKDF (reference sequence).

This clonotype was seen ten or more times. The V call is TRBV7-9, the J call TRBJ1-2; 12 nucleotides agree with TRBD1. This CDR3 has 16 residues. Trimming took 0 bases from V and 5 from J; bases not matched to a gene: 4. Germline V lookup: CDR1 SEHNR, CDR2 FQNEAQ (reference sequence). In DNA, the CDR3 is TGTGCCAGCAGCTTAGCGGGACAGGGGGCCCGATATGGCTACACCTTC. This sequence encodes CASSLAGQGARYGYTF.

This clonotype has a count of ten or more. CDR3 sequence: CASSSISGGPGNTIYF. The CDR3 DNA reads as TGTGCCAGCAGCTCAATTTCGGGGGGGCCTGGAAACACCATATATTTT. The chain couples TRBV7-6 to TRBJ1-3; D is perhaps TRBD1 (6 bases). The V end was cut by 4 bases, the J end by 2 bases, with 15 bases between. There are 16 residues in the CDR3. CDR1 SGHVS and CDR2 FNYEAQ come from the germline V gene.

This clonotype was detected only a few times. A read error may be the cause here, since a much bigger clone is one base away. The rearrangement links TRBV4-1 to TRBJ2-3, with D hard to call. The CDR3 contains 12 residues. Trimming removed 5 bases at V and 0 bases at J, with 3 bases between. The germline V gene has CDR1 MGHRA and CDR2 YSYEKL. CDR3 amino acids: CASSTSTDTQYF. The CDR3 DNA reads as TGCGCCAGCAGCACAAGCACAGATACGCAGTATTTT.

This clonotype was seen repeatedly, ten times or more. The chain couples TRBV7-3 to TRBJ1-2; 8 bases line up with TRBD1. This CDR3 contains 14 residues. The V and J ends lost 4 bases and 6 bases, in that order; junction bases with no gene match: 7. CDR1 is SGHTA, CDR2 FQGTGA, per germline. The CDR3 nucleotides read TGTGCCAGCAGCTCGTCGGACAGGGTCAATGGCTACACCTTC. As protein: CASSSSDRVNGYTF.

The sample holds many counts of this clonotype. The V call is TRBV5-1, the J call TRBJ2-5; TRBD2 agrees at 10 bases. Trimming took 0 bases from V and 5 from J; bases not matched to a gene: 7. Germline loops: CDR1 SGHRS, CDR2 YFSETQ. The CDR3 consists of 16 residues. In nucleotides, the CDR3 is TGCGCCAGCAGCTTGGCCAGCGGGGGGGCCGGGGAGACCCAGTACTTC. This sequence encodes CASSLASGGAGETQYF.

This clonotype was detected ten times or more. The V and J genes are TRBV12-3 or TRBV12-4 and TRBJ1-2, with D hard to call. The CDR3 sequence is 14 residues long. The ends were cut back, 6 bases at V and 6 bases at J, with 17 bases in the middle. In DNA form, the CDR3 reads TGTGCCAGCAGAACAGTAGCGGATAGAGATGGCTACACCTTC. Translated: CASRTVADRDGYTF.

This clonotype was observed at least ten times. The rearrangement uses TRBV12-3 or TRBV12-4 and TRBJ1-5, with D unclear. The V end lost 5 bases, the J end lost 3 bases, and 8 bases lay between the germline ends. This CDR3 is built from 13 residues. The CDR3 DNA is TGTGCCAGCAGTCAGTTTGTCAATCAGCCCCAGCATTTT. Protein product: CASSQFVNQPQHF.

This clonotype has a count of ten or more. The gene calls are TRBV20-1 and TRBJ2-7, with D hard to call. Trimming pared 3 bases from V and 7 bases from J, leaving 13 bases between. Germline loops: CDR1 DFQATT, CDR2 SNEGSKA (reference sequence). CDR3 length equals 12 residues. The CDR3 DNA reads as TGCAGTGCTAGGAGTGGAGAGGTGGAGCAGTACTTC. Amino acid sequence: CSARSGEVEQYF.

This clonotype was observed at least ten times. The rearrangement links TRBV20-1 to TRBJ2-7; no definite D call. The germline gives CDR1 DFQATT, CDR2 SNEGSKA (reference sequence). V was pared by 0 bases and J by 2 bases, with 8 bases between. This CDR3 has 13 residues. The CDR3 sequence: CSAREFRTYEQYF. DNA for the CDR3: TGCAGTGCTAGAGAATTTAGGACCTACGAGCAGTACTTC.

Ten or more counts support this clonotype. The chain combines TRBV14 with TRBJ1-1; no reliable D call. The ends were cut back, 0 bases at V and 5 bases at J, with 7 bases in the middle. Per germline, CDR1 SGHDN and CDR2 FVKESK. The CDR3 has 13 amino acids. In nucleotides, the CDR3 is TGTGCCAGCAGCCAAGATCTAACAACTGAAGCTTTCTTT. Translation gives CASSQDLTTEAFF. Together with reference TRBV14 and TRBJ1-1, the CDR3 gives the full variable domain: EAGVTQFPSHSVIEKGQTVTLRCDPISGHDNLYWYRRVMGKEIKFLLHFVKESKQDESGMPNNRFLAERTGGTYSTLKVQPAELEDSGVYFCASSQDLTTEAFFGQGTRLTVV.

This clonotype was recorded at least ten times. The J gene is TRBJ1-1, the V gene TRBV3-1, with 10 bases lining up with TRBD1. Germline V CDR1 and CDR2: LGHDT, YNNKEL (reference sequence). The CDR3 sequence is 14 residues long. V lost 2 bases, J lost 8 bases, and 5 bases stayed unmatched. CDR3 sequence (DNA): TGTGCCAGCAGCCAACTAGACAGGGGGCGAGAAGCTTTCTTT. Protein sequence: CASSQLDRGREAFF.